This TCR beta chain came from a study of siplizumab effects on memory and regulatory T cells. Broader study findings: Proliferating Tregs' suppressive function in siplizumab cultures went unconfirmed. The average Treg-derived proportion among mappable alloreactive CD4+ clones was 65% to 80% with siplizumab versus 26.9% in controls. Memory T cells appeared less diverse than naive cells, which seemed to contribute substantially to alloresponse.

Note on this clone: Antigen: not known.

About 100,000 TCR templates underwent assay in each sample. Clones were sequenced by immunoSEQ multiplex PCR, and TCRdb holds only the in-frame ones, with some missing. The repertoire has about 100,000 clones, 91% of them found once; the top ten carry more than 2.5%. V lost 2 bases to trimming and J lost 5 bases, with 6 bases between them. This CDR3 has 11 residues. Germline values: CDR1 GTSNPN, CDR2 SVGIG (reference sequence). V gene TRBV30 combines with J gene TRBJ1-2; D remains unclear. Material for sequencing was CD4+ T cells sorted from blood. The TCR sequence derives from a human donor in good health. Some clones in this sample may be carry-over from other donors' samples. The CDR3 spells CAWSPGYGYTF. For the CDR3, the DNA is TGTGCCTGGAGTCCCGGTTATGGCTACACCTTC.